This T cell receptor beta chain derives from a study of T-cell reconstitution after alpha-beta-depleted transplantation in children. Findings of the study overall: Expanded graft clones numbering several hundred reportedly gave rise to alpha-beta T cells about two months after transplant. T-cell numbers and diversity, one year after transplant, stemmed largely from T cells that were newly produced.

This clonotype was observed a few times. Its target is not known. The length of the CDR3 is 16 residues. The junction had 6 bases not matched to a gene; V was cut back by 5 bases and J by 4 bases. CDR1 and CDR2 from the germline V gene are SGHTA and FQGNSA. The TCRbeta library incorporated unique molecular identifiers. One entry per CDR3 protein results from TCRdb running MiXCR on the PCR reads. The data show around 94,000 distinct CDR3 sequences, approximately 5.4% seen once. The chain uses TRBV7-2 and TRBJ1-4; 11 bases agree with TRBD1. The source was PBMCs, mostly from graft donor cells, collected 60 days after TCRalphabeta/CD19-depleted stem cell transplant. The TCR originated in a female patient aged 2-15 years who had a stem cell transplant for Fanconi anemia, so the T cells may come from the graft donor. CDR3 sequence reads: CASSPGTGGNNEKLFF. The DNA for the CDR3 is TGTGCCAGCAGCCCCGGGACAGGGGGGAATAATGAAAAACTGTTTTTT.